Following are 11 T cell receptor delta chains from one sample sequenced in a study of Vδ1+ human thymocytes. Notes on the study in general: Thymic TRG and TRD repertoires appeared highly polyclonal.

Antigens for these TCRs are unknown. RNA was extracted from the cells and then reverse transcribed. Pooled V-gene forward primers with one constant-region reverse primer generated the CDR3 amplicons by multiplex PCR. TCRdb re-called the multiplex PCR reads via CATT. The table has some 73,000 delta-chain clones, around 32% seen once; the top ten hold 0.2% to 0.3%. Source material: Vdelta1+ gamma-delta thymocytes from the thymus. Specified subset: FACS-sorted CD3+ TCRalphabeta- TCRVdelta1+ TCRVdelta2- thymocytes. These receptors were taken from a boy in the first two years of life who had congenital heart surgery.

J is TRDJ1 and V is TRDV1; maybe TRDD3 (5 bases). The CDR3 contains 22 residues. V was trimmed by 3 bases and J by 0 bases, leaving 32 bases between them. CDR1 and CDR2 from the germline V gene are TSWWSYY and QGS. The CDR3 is CALGERIPAVLENCGYTDKLIF. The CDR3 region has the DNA TGTGCTCTTGGGGAGCGTATTCCGGCTGTACTGGAAAATTGTGGGTACACCGATAAACTCATCTTT.

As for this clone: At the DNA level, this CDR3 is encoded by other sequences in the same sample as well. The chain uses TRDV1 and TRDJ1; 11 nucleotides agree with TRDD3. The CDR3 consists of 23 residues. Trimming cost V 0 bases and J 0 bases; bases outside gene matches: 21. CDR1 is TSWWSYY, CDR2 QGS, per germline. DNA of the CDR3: TGTGCTCTTGGGGAACTCCTTGGTTCCTACGACTGGGGGATAACCTTTAACACCGATAAACTCATCTTT. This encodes CALGELLGSYDWGITFNTDKLIF.

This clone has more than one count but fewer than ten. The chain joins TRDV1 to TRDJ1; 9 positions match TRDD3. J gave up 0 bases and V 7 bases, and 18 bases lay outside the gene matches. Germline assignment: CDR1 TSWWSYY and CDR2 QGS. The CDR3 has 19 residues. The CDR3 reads CALAIFPPPGGCDTDKLIF. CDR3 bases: TGTGCTCTTGCGATCTTCCCTCCCCCTGGGGGATGTGACACCGATAAACTCATCTTT.

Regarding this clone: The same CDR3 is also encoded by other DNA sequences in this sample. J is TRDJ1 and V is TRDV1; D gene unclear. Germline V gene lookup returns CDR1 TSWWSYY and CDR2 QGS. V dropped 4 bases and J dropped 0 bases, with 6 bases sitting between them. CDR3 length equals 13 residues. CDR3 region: CALGGRYTDKLIF. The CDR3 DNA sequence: TGTGCTCTTGGGGGACGATACACCGATAAACTCATCTTT.

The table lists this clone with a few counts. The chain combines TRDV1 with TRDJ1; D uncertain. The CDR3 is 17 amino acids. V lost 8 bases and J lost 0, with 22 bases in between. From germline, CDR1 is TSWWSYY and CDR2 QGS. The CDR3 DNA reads TGTGCTCTTCCCTTACCTGCCGGGGCCACGGACACCGATAAACTCATCTTT. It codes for CALPLPAGATDTDKLIF.

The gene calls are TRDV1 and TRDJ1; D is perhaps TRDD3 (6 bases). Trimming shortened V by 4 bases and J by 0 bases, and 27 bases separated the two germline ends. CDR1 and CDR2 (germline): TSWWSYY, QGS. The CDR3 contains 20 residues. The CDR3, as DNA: TGTGCTCTTGGGGCCCCTTATGGGTGCCCCTGTACTGGGTACACCGATAAACTCATCTTT. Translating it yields CALGAPYGCPCTGYTDKLIF.

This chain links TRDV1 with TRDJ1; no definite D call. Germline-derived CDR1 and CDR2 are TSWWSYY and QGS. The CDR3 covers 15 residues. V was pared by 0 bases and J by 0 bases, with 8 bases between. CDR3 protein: CALGELVVYTDKLIF. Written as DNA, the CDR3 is TGTGCTCTTGGGGAACTGGTTGTGTACACCGATAAACTCATCTTT.

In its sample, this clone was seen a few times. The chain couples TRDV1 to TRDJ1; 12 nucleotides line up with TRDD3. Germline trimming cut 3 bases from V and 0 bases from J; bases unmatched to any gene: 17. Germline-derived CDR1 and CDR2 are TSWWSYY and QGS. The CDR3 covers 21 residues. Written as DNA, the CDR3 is TGTGCTCTTGGGGACATTTCCTATCCATACTGGGGGATACTCGACACCGATAAACTCATCTTT. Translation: CALGDISYPYWGILDTDKLIF.

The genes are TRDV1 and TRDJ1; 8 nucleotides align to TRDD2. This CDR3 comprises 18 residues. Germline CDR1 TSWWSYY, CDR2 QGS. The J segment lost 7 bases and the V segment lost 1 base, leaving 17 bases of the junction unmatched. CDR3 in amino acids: CALGEPSSYAPLTPKLIF. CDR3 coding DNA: TGTGCTCTTGGGGAACCTTCTTCCTACGCCCCGCTTACGCCTAAACTCATCTTT.

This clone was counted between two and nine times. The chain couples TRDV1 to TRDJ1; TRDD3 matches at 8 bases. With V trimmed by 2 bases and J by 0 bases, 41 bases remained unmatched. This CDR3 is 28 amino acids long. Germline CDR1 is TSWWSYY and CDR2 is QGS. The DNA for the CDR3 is TGTGCTCTTGGGGAATCCCAAAACCCCCTACAAAGGTGTACCCAGTGTACTGGGGGCCGTGGGTACACCGATAAACTCATCTTT. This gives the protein CALGESQNPLQRCTQCTGGRGYTDKLIF.

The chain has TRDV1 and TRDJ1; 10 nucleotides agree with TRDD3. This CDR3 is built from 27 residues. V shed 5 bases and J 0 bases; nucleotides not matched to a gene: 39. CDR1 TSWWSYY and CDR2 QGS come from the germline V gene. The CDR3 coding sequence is TGTGCTCTTGGGCCCCAGTGGCCATGTTTGACTACCCGGACCGCAGTGGGGGATACTGAGGACACCGATAAACTCATCTTT. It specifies CALGPQWPCLTTRTAVGDTEDTDKLIF.